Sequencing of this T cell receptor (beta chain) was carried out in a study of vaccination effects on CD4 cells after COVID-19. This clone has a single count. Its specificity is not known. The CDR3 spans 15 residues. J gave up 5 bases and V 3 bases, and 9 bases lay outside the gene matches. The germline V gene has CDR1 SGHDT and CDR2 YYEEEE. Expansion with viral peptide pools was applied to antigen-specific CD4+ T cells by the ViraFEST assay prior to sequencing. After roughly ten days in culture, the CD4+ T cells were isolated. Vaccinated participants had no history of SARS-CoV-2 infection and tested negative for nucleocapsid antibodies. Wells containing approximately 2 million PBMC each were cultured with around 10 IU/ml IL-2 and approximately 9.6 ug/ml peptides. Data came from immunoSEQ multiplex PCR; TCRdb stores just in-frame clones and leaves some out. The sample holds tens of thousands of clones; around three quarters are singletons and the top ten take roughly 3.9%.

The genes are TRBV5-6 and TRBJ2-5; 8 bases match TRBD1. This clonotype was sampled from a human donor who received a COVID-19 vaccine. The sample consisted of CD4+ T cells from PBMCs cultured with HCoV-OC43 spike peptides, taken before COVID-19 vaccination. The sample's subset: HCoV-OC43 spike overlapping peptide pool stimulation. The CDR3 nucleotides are TGTGCCAGCAGCTCCGGCAGGGGGCGGTGGGAGACCCAGTACTTC. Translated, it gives CASSSGRGRWETQYF.